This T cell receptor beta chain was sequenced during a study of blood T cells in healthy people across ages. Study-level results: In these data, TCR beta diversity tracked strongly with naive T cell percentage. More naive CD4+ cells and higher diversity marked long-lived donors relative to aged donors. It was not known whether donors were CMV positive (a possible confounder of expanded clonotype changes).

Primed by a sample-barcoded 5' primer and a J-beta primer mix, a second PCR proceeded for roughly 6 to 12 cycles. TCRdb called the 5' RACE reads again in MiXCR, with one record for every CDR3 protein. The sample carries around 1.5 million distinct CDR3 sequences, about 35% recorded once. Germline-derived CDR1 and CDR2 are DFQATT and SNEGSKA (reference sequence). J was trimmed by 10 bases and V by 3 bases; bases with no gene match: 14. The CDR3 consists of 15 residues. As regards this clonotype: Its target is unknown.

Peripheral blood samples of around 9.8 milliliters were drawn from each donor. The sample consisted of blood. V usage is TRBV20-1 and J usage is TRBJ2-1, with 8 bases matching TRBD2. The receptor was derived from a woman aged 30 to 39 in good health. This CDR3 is CSASVGSGTLREQFF. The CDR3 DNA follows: TGCAGTGCTAGCGTCGGTAGCGGGACGCTGAGAGAGCAGTTCTTC.